These 11 T cell receptor beta chains share one sample of origin, sequenced in a study of response to subunit inactivated influenza vaccine. MiXCR was run by TCRdb on the RT-PCR reads, yielding one entry per CDR3 protein. The sample contains about 520,000 distinct CDR3 sequences, over 9.5% of which appear only once. The sample in question was PBMCs from blood, obtained more than 35 days after vaccination. These receptors came from a man aged 50-59 years who received an inactivated influenza vaccine.

The chain combines TRBV5-1 with TRBJ2-7; D gene unclear. Trimming left V 3 bases short and J 1 base short, with 14 bases between. Per the germline V gene, CDR1 is SGHRS and CDR2 is YFSETQ. The CDR3 loop spans 15 amino acids. CDR3 sequence reads: CASSYQHGTSYEQYF. CDR3 nucleotides: TGCGCCAGCAGCTACCAACATGGTACTTCCTACGAGCAGTACTTC. Full variable domain (missing parts from reference TRBV5-1 and TRBJ2-7): KAGVTQTPRYLIKTRGQQVTLSCSPISGHRSVSWYQQTPGQGLQFLFEYFSETQRNKGNFPGRFSGRQFSNSRSEMNVSTLELGDSALYLCASSYQHGTSYEQYFGPGTRLTVT.

Note on this clonotype: A read error may be the cause here, since a much bigger clone is one base away. This rearrangement joins TRBV7-2 to TRBJ2-7, with unresolved D. The CDR3 sequence is 12 residues long. Germline CDR1 and CDR2: SGHTA and FQGNSA. Trimming took off 8 bases at V and 5 bases at J, with 13 bases between the two ends. The CDR3 coding sequence is TGTGCCAGCGGCCCCGTAGGGCACGAGCAGTACTTC. This encodes CASGPVGHEQYF.

This clonotype appeared a few times. This sequence joins TRBV2 and TRBJ2-1; D not resolved. Germline V CDR1 and CDR2: SNHLY, FYNNEI. V was pared by 7 bases and J by 3 bases, with 7 bases between. The CDR3 totals 12 residues. As DNA, the CDR3 is TGTGCCAGCAACCTGGACTACAATGAGCAGTTCTTC. It codes for CASNLDYNEQFF.

This clonotype was observed a few times. CDR3 residues: CSATGDLNTGELFF. In DNA form, the CDR3 reads TGCAGTGCCACAGGGGATTTGAACACCGGGGAGCTGTTTTTT. J is TRBJ2-2 and V is TRBV20-1, with 7 bases that match TRBD1. The ends lost 6 bases at V and 1 base at J; junction bases unmatched: 5. CDR3 size: 14 residues. CDR1 and CDR2 from the germline V gene are DFQATT and SNEGSKA (reference sequence).

This clonotype was detected a few times. The chain has TRBV9 and TRBJ2-5; D is possibly TRBD1 (7 bases). Germline V gene data show CDR1 as SGDLS and CDR2 as YYNGEE. The CDR3 totals 14 residues. Trimming cost V 4 bases and J 2 bases, with 12 bases left between them. The CDR3 here is CASSTQGGQETQYF. In nucleotides, the CDR3 is TGTGCCAGCAGCACCCAGGGGGGTCAAGAGACCCAGTACTTC.

This chain links TRBV20-1 with TRBJ2-3; no firm D call. Germline lookup yields CDR1 DFQATT and CDR2 SNEGSKA (reference sequence). The germline V and J ends were trimmed by 0 bases and 4 bases, with 11 bases remaining between them. This CDR3 has 14 residues. CDR3 protein: CSAREMTGSDTQYF. The CDR3 nucleotides read TGCAGTGCTAGAGAGATGACGGGTTCAGATACGCAGTATTTT.

V usage is TRBV10-3 and J usage is TRBJ1-6; no definite D call. V dropped 9 bases and J dropped 6 bases, with 21 bases sitting between them. In germline, CDR1 is ENHRY, CDR2 SYGVKD. The CDR3 covers 16 residues. The CDR3 reads CAISTTSAAANSPLHF. The DNA of the CDR3 is TGTGCCATAAGTACAACGTCTGCGGCAGCTAATTCACCCCTCCACTTT.

The chain is built from TRBV30 and TRBJ2-7; D is undetermined. CDR3 length: 13 residues. Trimming left V 2 bases short and J 2 bases short, with 10 bases between. Germline V gives CDR1 GTSNPN, CDR2 SVGIG (reference sequence). CDR3 amino acids: CAWSWGWTYEQYF. The CDR3 nucleotides are TGTGCCTGGAGTTGGGGATGGACCTACGAGCAGTACTTC.

A few counts support this clonotype. The chain couples TRBV20-1 to TRBJ2-7; D not resolved. Germline values: CDR1 DFQATT, CDR2 SNEGSKA (reference sequence). Trimming removed 4 bases from V and 0 bases from J, with 13 bases in between. This CDR3 region has 14 residues. CDR3 nucleotide sequence: TGCAGTGCTACCCACCGCGTCTCCTCCTACGAGCAGTACTTC. This codes for CSATHRVSSYEQYF.

This clonotype was found a few times. This rearrangement joins TRBV4-2 to TRBJ2-2; 14 positions match TRBD2. Germline CDR1 reads LGHNA; CDR2 reads YNFKEQ. With 4 bases clipped from V and 5 bases from J, the junction kept 6 bases outside the gene matches. This CDR3 is built from 17 residues. CDR3 residues: CASSPTSGGARTGELFF. The CDR3 DNA reads as TGTGCCAGCAGCCCGACTAGCGGGGGGGCTCGAACCGGGGAGCTGTTTTTT.

There are many counts of this clonotype. The V gene is TRBV7-2, the J gene TRBJ2-7; D is uncertain. With 7 bases removed from V and 1 base from J, the gap between germline ends came to 5 bases. Germline V gene data show CDR1 as SGHTA and CDR2 as FQGNSA. The CDR3 loop spans 11 amino acids. This CDR3 reads CASTDSYEQYF. The DNA of the CDR3 is TGTGCCAGCACGGATTCCTACGAGCAGTACTTC.